This T cell receptor (beta chain) is from a study of beta chain features in type 1 diabetes. Stem cell-like memory, regulatory, central memory and naive CD4+ cells were sorted via CD45RO/CCR7/CD25/CD127/CD95/CD27. The entirety of the isolated RNA underwent reverse transcription, so expressed TCRB transcripts were sequenced. TCRdb's table, derived via immunoSEQ multiplex PCR, lists solely in-frame clones and lacks some. The repertoire holds 450,000 to 550,000 clones, with about 29% as singletons. This CDR3 comprises 14 residues. Trimming shortened V by 6 bases and J by 6 bases, and 15 bases separated the two germline ends. Germline lookup yields CDR1 LNHDA and CDR2 SQIVND (reference sequence).

Material: naive CD4+ T cells from blood. This clonotype was obtained from a young man in good health. The chain combines TRBV19 with TRBJ2-1, with a weak D call TRBD1 (6 bases). CDR3 in DNA: TGTGCCAGTAGCTCTGGGGGCCTACCCAATGAGCAGTTCTTC. Translating it yields CASSSGGLPNEQFF.